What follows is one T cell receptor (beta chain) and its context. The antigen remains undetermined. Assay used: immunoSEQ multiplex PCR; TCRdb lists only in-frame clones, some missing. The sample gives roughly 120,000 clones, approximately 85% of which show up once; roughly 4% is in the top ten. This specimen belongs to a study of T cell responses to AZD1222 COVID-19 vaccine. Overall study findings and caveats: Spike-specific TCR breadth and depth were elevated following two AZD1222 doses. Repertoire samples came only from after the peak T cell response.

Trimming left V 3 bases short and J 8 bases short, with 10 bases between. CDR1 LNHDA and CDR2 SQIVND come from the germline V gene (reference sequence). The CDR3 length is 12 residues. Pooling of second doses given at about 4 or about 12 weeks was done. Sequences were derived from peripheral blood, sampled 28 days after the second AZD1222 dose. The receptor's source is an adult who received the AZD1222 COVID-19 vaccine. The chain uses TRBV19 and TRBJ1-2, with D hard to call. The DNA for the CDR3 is TGTGCCAGTAGTATGCTGGTGGGCGGCTACACCTTC. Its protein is CASSMLVGGYTF.